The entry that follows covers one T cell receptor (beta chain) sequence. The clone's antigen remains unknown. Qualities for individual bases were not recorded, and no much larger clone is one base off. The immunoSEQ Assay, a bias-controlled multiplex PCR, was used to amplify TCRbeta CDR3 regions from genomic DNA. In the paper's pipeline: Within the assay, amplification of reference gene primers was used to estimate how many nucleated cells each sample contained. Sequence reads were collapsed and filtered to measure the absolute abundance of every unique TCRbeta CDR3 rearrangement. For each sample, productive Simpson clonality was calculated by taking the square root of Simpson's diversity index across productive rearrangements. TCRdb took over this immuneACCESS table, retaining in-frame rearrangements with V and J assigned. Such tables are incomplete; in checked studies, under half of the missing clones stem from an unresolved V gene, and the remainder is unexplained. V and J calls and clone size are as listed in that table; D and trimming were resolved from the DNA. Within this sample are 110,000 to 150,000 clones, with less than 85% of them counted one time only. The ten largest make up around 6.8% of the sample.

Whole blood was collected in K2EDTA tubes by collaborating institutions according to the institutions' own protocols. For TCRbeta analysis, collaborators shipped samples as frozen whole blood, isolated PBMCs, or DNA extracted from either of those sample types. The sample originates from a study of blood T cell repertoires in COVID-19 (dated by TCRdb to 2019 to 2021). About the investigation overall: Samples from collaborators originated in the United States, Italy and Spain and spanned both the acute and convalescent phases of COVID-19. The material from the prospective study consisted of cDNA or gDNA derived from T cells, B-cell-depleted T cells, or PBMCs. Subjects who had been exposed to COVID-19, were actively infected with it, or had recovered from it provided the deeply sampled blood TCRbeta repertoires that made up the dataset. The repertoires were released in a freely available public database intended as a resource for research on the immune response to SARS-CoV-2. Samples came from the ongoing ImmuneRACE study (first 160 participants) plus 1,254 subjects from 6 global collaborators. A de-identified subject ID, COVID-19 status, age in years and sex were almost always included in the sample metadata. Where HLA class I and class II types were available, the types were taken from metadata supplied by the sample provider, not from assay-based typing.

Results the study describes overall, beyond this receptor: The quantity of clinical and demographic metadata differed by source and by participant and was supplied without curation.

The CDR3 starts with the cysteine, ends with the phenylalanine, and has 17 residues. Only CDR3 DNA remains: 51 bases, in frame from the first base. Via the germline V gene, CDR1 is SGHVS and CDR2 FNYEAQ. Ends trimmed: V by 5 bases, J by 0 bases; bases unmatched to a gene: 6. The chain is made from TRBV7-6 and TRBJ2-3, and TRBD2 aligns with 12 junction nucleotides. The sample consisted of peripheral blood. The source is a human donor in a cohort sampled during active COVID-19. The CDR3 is CASSGGLAGLSTDTQYF. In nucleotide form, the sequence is TGTGCCAGCAGCGGGGGACTAGCGGGTCTTAGCACAGATACGCAGTATTTT.